Shown below are 29 T cell receptor beta chains from a single sample sequenced in a study of blood T cell repertoires in COVID-19 (TCRdb year 2020). The library was built by means of the immunoSEQ multiplex PCR assay. Sourced from immuneACCESS, this table was stored by TCRdb with only in-frame sequences that have V and J called. A share of the clones is absent; for the studies checked, an unresolved V gene accounts for under half, and the remainder has no known explanation. This sample lists some 320,000 clones; approximately 89% were detected once. About 7.8% of the sample belongs to the ten largest clones. Sequenced sample: peripheral blood. The source of these receptors is a woman between 50 and 59 years old who had recovered from COVID-19.

The V gene is TRBV5-6, the J gene TRBJ2-7; D is uncertain. Per germline, CDR1 SGHDT and CDR2 YYEEEE. The CDR3 contains 14 residues. V lost 0 bases to trimming and J lost 4 bases, with 11 bases between them. The CDR3 sequence: CASSLVSSPYEQYF. The CDR3 DNA reads TGTGCCAGCAGCTTGGTGAGTTCCCCTTACGAGCAGTACTTC.

The CDR3 DNA is TGTGCCAGCAGCTTAGGACAGGGAAGGATCACCGGGGAGCTGTTTTTT. The encoded protein is CASSLGQGRITGELFF. This chain uses TRBV7-2 with TRBJ2-2, with 7 bases lining up with TRBD1. CDR1 is SGHTA, CDR2 FQGNSA, per germline. The CDR3 is 16 amino acids. With 1 base clipped from V and 4 bases from J, the junction kept 6 bases outside the gene matches. The full variable domain, with the rest looked up from reference TRBV7-2 and TRBJ2-2, is GAGVSQSPSNKVTEKGKDVELRCDPISGHTALYWYRQSLGQGLEFLIYFQGNSAPDKSGLPSDRFSAERTGGSVSTLTIQRTQQEDSAVYLCASSLGQGRITGELFFGEGSRLTVL.

The chain carries TRBV7-9 and TRBJ2-3; 9 bases map to TRBD1. The CDR3 runs to 13 residues. Germline CDR1 reads SEHNR; CDR2 reads FQNEAQ (reference sequence). J lost 6 bases, V lost 7 bases, and 5 bases had no gene match. This chain's CDR3 is CASKQGAEDTQYF. The DNA of the CDR3 is TGTGCCAGCAAACAGGGGGCAGAGGATACGCAGTATTTT.

V and J are TRBV28 and TRBJ1-5, with 7 bases identical to TRBD1. V lost 6 bases and J lost 2; bases outside the gene matches: 4. Germline V gives CDR1 MDHEN, CDR2 SYDVKM. CDR3 length: 14 residues. The CDR3 is CASRQTGGNQPQHF. CDR3 nucleotides: TGTGCCAGCAGACAAACAGGGGGCAATCAGCCCCAGCATTTT. The full variable domain, in which reference TRBV28 and TRBJ1-5 provide the parts outside the CDR3, is DVKVTQSSRYLVKRTGEKVFLECVQDMDHENMFWYRQDPGLGLRLIYFSYDVKMKEKGDIPEGYSVSREKKERFSLILESASTNQTSMYLCASRQTGGNQPQHFGDGTRLSIL.

The chain employs TRBV28 and TRBJ2-7; TRBD1 is a possible D gene (5 bases). Deletions cut 5 bases from V and 0 bases from J, with 14 bases between. CDR1 MDHEN and CDR2 SYDVKM come from the germline V gene. The CDR3 is 15 residues long. CDR3 nucleotide sequence: TGTGCCAGCAGTCCCCACAGGCTTTCCTCCTACGAGCAGTACTTC. It translates to CASSPHRLSSYEQYF.

This chain connects TRBV3-1 (or the pseudogene TRBV3-2) to TRBJ2-1, with 13 bases fitting TRBD2. V gave up 3 bases and J gave up 4 bases; unmatched junction bases: 3. Germline V gene data show CDR1 as LGHDT and CDR2 as YNNKEL (reference sequence). This CDR3 has 16 residues. CDR3 protein: CASSHLGLAGYNEQFF. Here the CDR3 DNA reads TGTGCCAGCAGCCACCTGGGACTAGCGGGATACAATGAGCAGTTCTTC.

The chain uses TRBV19 and TRBJ2-3, with D tentatively TRBD2 (5 bases). Germline assignment: CDR1 LNHDA and CDR2 SQIVND (reference sequence). The CDR3 has 14 residues. V shed 6 bases and J shed 4 bases, with 14 bases lying between them. The CDR3 DNA sequence: TGTGCCAGTAGCCAACTAGGGAGCTCAGATACGCAGTATTTT. Translated: CASSQLGSSDTQYF.

The chain has TRBV11-3 and TRBJ2-4, with D possibly TRBD2 on 7 matching bases. The length of the CDR3 is 14 residues. Germline-derived CDR1 and CDR2 are SGHNT and YENEEA. V lost 5 bases and J 8 bases, leaving 16 bases between the germline ends. The CDR3 nucleotides read TGTGCCAGCAGCCGAAGGGGGGGGGAGGACATTCAGTACTTC. Residues: CASSRRGGEDIQYF.

J is TRBJ1-1 and V is TRBV15, with 8 bases aligning to TRBD1. The CDR3 has 16 amino acids. Trimming took 1 base from V and 4 from J; bases not matched to a gene: 8. From germline, CDR1 is LNHNV and CDR2 YYDKDF (reference sequence). CDR3 sequence: CATSRAATGVGTEAFF. CDR3 in DNA: TGTGCCACCAGCAGAGCAGCGACAGGGGTGGGCACTGAAGCTTTCTTT.

The rearrangement links TRBV19 to TRBJ1-4; TRBD1 agrees at 9 bases. The trim removed 4 bases at V and 0 bases at J, leaving 3 bases unmatched. CDR1 and CDR2 (germline): LNHDA, SQIVND (reference sequence). The CDR3 has 16 amino acids. CDR3 nucleotides: TGTGCCAGTAGTACGACAGGGGGTTCAACTAATGAAAAACTGTTTTTT. Protein sequence: CASSTTGGSTNEKLFF. Variable domain in full (rest from reference TRBV19 and TRBJ1-4): DGGITQSPKYLFRKEGQNVTLSCEQNLNHDAMYWYRQDPGQGLRLIYYSQIVNDFQKGDIAEGYSVSREKKESFPLTVTSAQKNPTAFYLCASSTTGGSTNEKLFFGSGTQLSVL.

This chain joins TRBV11-2 and TRBJ2-3, with D unclear. The CDR3 has 14 amino acids. Germline assignment: CDR1 SGHAT and CDR2 FQNNGV. The V gene lost 8 bases and the J gene lost 2 bases, with 14 bases spanning the gap. Written as DNA, the CDR3 is TGTGCCAGCGGCCGCCTCATTCTCACAGATACGCAGTATTTT. Residues: CASGRLILTDTQYF.

The chain couples TRBV4-3 to TRBJ1-5; unclear D gene. The germline V gene encodes CDR1 LGHNA and CDR2 YSLEER. CDR3 length: 14 amino acids. V lost 1 base to trimming and J lost 6 bases, with 10 bases between them. CDR3 sequence: CASSQAPVGQPQHF. DNA of the CDR3: TGCGCCAGCAGCCAAGCCCCGGTCGGTCAGCCCCAGCATTTT.

The genes are TRBV4-3 and TRBJ2-2; 8 nucleotides line up with TRBD1. CDR1 LGHNA and CDR2 YSLEER come from the germline V gene. The ends lost 1 base at V and 7 bases at J; junction bases unmatched: 8. This CDR3 has 16 residues. The chain's CDR3 is CASSQGIGQGIGELFF. CDR3 in DNA: TGCGCCAGCAGCCAAGGGATCGGACAGGGAATCGGGGAGCTGTTTTTT.

The chain joins TRBV7-2 to TRBJ2-2; 7 bases are shared with TRBD2. The V gene's germline CDR1 is SGHTA and CDR2 FQGNSA. This CDR3 contains 16 residues. Germline trimming cut 3 bases from V and 1 base from J; bases unmatched to any gene: 5. CDR3 DNA sequence: TGTGCCAGCAGCTTTTTTGGCGGGGGGAACACCGGGGAGCTGTTTTTT. Protein sequence: CASSFFGGGNTGELFF.

This chain connects TRBV28 to TRBJ2-2; 14 bases line up with TRBD2. CDR3 length: 18 residues. Germline-derived CDR1 and CDR2 are MDHEN and SYDVKM. Trimming at V came to 5 bases and at J to 5 bases, leaving 10 bases not matched to a gene. Here the CDR3 reads CASSPGLAGGRGTGELFF. The CDR3 DNA reads as TGTGCCAGCAGTCCAGGACTAGCGGGAGGACGAGGAACCGGGGAGCTGTTTTTT.

This chain uses TRBV6-5 with TRBJ1-4, with 8 bases lining up with TRBD1. The CDR3 contains 15 residues. Germline V CDR1 and CDR2: MNHEY, SVGAGI. V shed 0 bases and J 5 bases; nucleotides not matched to a gene: 2. CDR3 residues: CASSYSRTGNEKLFF. CDR3 nucleotides: TGTGCCAGCAGTTACTCTCGGACAGGGAATGAAAAACTGTTTTTT.

The chain has TRBV11-3 and TRBJ1-1; unclear D gene. Trimming stripped 0 bases from V and 1 base from J, with 3 bases between. CDR1 SGHNT and CDR2 YENEEA come from the germline V gene. CDR3 size: 13 residues. CDR3 sequence (DNA): TGTGCCAGCAGCTTAGAAGCGAACACTGAAGCTTTCTTT. This encodes CASSLEANTEAFF.

The chain uses TRBV24-1 and TRBJ2-2, with 10 nucleotides matching TRBD1. Germline loops: CDR1 KGHDR, CDR2 SFDVKD. Unmatched junction bases numbered 5, after V lost 4 bases and J lost 1 base. This CDR3 region has 17 residues. The CDR3, as DNA: TGTGCCACCAGTGAGGGACAGGGGATCGGGAACACCGGGGAGCTGTTTTTT. Protein product: CATSEGQGIGNTGELFF.

The J gene is TRBJ1-5, the V gene TRBV24-1, with 11 nucleotides matching TRBD1. V gave up 4 bases and J gave up 3 bases; unmatched junction bases: 4. The CDR3 consists of 16 residues. The germline gives CDR1 KGHDR, CDR2 SFDVKD. CDR3 DNA sequence: TGTGCCACCAGTGAGACGGGACAGGGGGACAATCAGCCCCAGCATTTT. Amino acid sequence: CATSETGQGDNQPQHF.

The chain employs TRBV7-6 and TRBJ2-7; tentative D call: TRBD2 (6 bases). The V end lost 5 bases, the J end lost 4 bases, and 18 bases lay between the germline ends. The CDR3 has 15 amino acids. Germline V gene data show CDR1 as SGHVS and CDR2 as FNYEAQ. CDR3 residues: CASSPDSGEAYEQYF. As DNA, the CDR3 is TGTGCCAGCAGCCCCGACTCCGGGGAGGCGTACGAGCAGTACTTC.

The V gene is TRBV7-6, the J gene TRBJ2-1; 7 bases align to TRBD1. CDR1 is SGHVS, CDR2 FNYEAQ, per germline. Germline trimming cut 5 bases from V and 0 bases from J; bases unmatched to any gene: 4. The CDR3 spans 15 residues. CDR3 DNA: TGTGCCAGCAGCCGGGACAGTACCTCCTACAATGAGCAGTTCTTC. Protein product: CASSRDSTSYNEQFF.

The chain is built from TRBV10-3 and TRBJ2-7; D is possibly TRBD1 (6 bases). V was pared by 0 bases and J by 6 bases, with 21 bases between. Looked up from germline, CDR1 is ENHRY and CDR2 is SYGVKD. The CDR3 totals 17 residues. CDR3 residues: CAISESGGGQTSREQYF. The DNA of the CDR3 is TGTGCCATCAGTGAGTCTGGTGGGGGCCAAACCTCCCGCGAGCAGTACTTC.

The chain recombines TRBV28 with TRBJ1-2; D might be TRBD1 (6 bases). Germline lookup yields CDR1 MDHEN and CDR2 SYDVKM. The CDR3 consists of 14 residues. Trimming took 5 bases from V and 0 from J, leaving 10 bases between them. CDR3 bases: TGTGCCAGCAGTACGGGGACAACTAACTATGGCTACACCTTC. Translation: CASSTGTTNYGYTF.

The chain joins TRBV30 to TRBJ2-1; TRBD2 aligns across 9 bases. The CDR3 covers 17 residues. CDR1 is GTSNPN, CDR2 SVGIG, per germline (reference sequence). Unmatched junction bases numbered 11, after V lost 0 bases and J lost 5 bases. CDR3 sequence: CAWSVIAGGPKDNEQFF. The CDR3, as DNA: TGTGCCTGGAGTGTCATCGCGGGAGGGCCGAAGGACAATGAGCAGTTCTTC.

This rearrangement joins TRBV15 to TRBJ2-3, with 7 bases fitting TRBD2. Germline V gene lookup returns CDR1 LNHNV and CDR2 YYDKDF (reference sequence). Losses at the gene ends were 0 bases for V and 2 bases for J; bases not matched to a gene: 8. This CDR3 region has 17 residues. The CDR3 DNA sequence: TGTGCCACCAGCAGAGAAGTCAGACGGGGGGACACAGATACGCAGTATTTT. Encoded protein: CATSREVRRGDTDTQYF.

With respect to this clone: An end of the junction does not agree with germline; a read error may underlie this. The chain uses TRBV5-1 and TRBJ2-3; weak D call: TRBD2 (6 bases). The CDR3 consists of 15 residues. Germline V gene sequence: CDR1 SGHRS, CDR2 YFSETQ. This CDR3 reads CASSLDSGGTDTQYF. The CDR3 DNA reads TGCGCCAGCAGCTTGGATAGCGGAGGCACCGATACGCAGTATTTT.

This chain links TRBV10-3 with TRBJ2-1; 8 positions match TRBD2. CDR1 ENHRY and CDR2 SYGVKD come from the germline V gene. This CDR3 has 16 amino acids. Trimming took 0 bases from V and 6 from J; bases not matched to a gene: 7. The CDR3 sequence: CAISESPGTSVNEQFF. CDR3 DNA: TGTGCCATCAGTGAGTCTCCGGGGACTAGTGTCAATGAGCAGTTCTTC.

The V call is TRBV10-3, the J call TRBJ2-5; 13 bases fit TRBD2. Germline CDR1 reads ENHRY; CDR2 reads SYGVKD. The CDR3 spans 17 residues. V was clipped by 3 bases and J by 5 bases; unmatched bases: 9. The CDR3 is CAISDPLAGGPWETQYF. As DNA, the CDR3 is TGTGCCATCAGTGACCCACTAGCGGGGGGGCCATGGGAGACCCAGTACTTC.

The J gene is TRBJ1-1, the V gene TRBV2; D might be TRBD1 (5 bases). Trimming pared 3 bases from V and 3 bases from J, leaving 11 bases between. Germline CDR1 SNHLY, CDR2 FYNNEI. The CDR3 loop spans 14 amino acids. CDR3 nucleotides: TGTGCCAGCAGTGATGGCAGGGCTTACACTGAAGCTTTCTTT. Translated, it gives CASSDGRAYTEAFF.